These 24 T cell receptor beta chains originate from one sample sequenced in a study of cytomegalovirus exposure and HLA in healthy donors. The PCR contained 60 Vbeta and 13 Jbeta primers. Generated by immunoSEQ multiplex PCR, the TCRdb table keeps only in-frame clones and is missing some. The profile shows hundreds of thousands of clones, about 80% of them singletons. Sequencing used PBMCs. The receptors originated from a man younger than 35 in good health and CMV-seronegative.

This clone was found a few times. The chain employs TRBV6-6 and TRBJ1-1; tentative D call: TRBD1 (6 bases). The CDR3 consists of 13 residues. V lost 8 bases and J 2 bases, leaving 12 bases between the germline ends. CDR1 and CDR2 from the germline V gene are MNHNY and SVGAGI (reference sequence). CDR3 coding DNA: TGTGCCAGCCTTGGACAGCTAAACACTGAAGCTTTCTTT. It translates to CASLGQLNTEAFF.

The CDR3 DNA reads as TGTGCCAGCAGCATTACAGGGGTGGGAAACACCGGGGAGCTGTTTTTT. Encoded protein: CASSITGVGNTGELFF. The chain links TRBV9 to TRBJ2-2; 7 bases match TRBD1. Losses at the gene ends were 4 bases for V and 2 bases for J; bases not matched to a gene: 8. Per germline, CDR1 SGDLS and CDR2 YYNGEE. The CDR3 is 16 amino acids.

The rearrangement joins TRBV7-9 to TRBJ1-2, with 9 bases aligning to TRBD1. Germline V gene data show CDR1 as SEHNR and CDR2 as FQNEAQ (reference sequence). Unmatched junction bases numbered 9, after V lost 5 bases and J lost 2 bases. The CDR3 is 16 amino acids. The CDR3 DNA follows: TGTGCCAGCAGCGACTCGGGGACAGGGTCCAACTATGGCTACACCTTC. Translating gives CASSDSGTGSNYGYTF.

CDR3 sequence (DNA): TGCGCCAGCAGCTTGGCTCCTCGGGGCGGGGGGTACAATGAGCAGTTCTTC. It is translated as CASSLAPRGGGYNEQFF. The J gene is TRBJ2-1, the V gene TRBV5-1; 8 nucleotides align to TRBD2. Germline CDR1 reads SGHRS; CDR2 reads YFSETQ. CDR3 size: 17 residues. Germline trimming cut 0 bases from V and 4 bases from J; bases unmatched to any gene: 9.

The gene calls are TRBV28 and TRBJ2-1; D gene ambiguous. The length of the CDR3 is 14 residues. Germline loops: CDR1 MDHEN, CDR2 SYDVKM. Deletions cut 3 bases from V and 3 bases from J, with 9 bases between. The CDR3 nucleotides read TGTGCCAGCAGTTTTCGTCCCAGCTACAATGAGCAGTTCTTC. Amino acids: CASSFRPSYNEQFF.

This clone was seen only once. The genes are TRBV28 and TRBJ2-1; 12 nucleotides match TRBD2. With V trimmed by 4 bases and J by 2 bases, 3 bases remained unmatched. This CDR3 spans 16 amino acids. Germline lookup yields CDR1 MDHEN and CDR2 SYDVKM. The CDR3 DNA follows: TGTGCCAGCAGTTCCCCTAGCGGGGGGGCCTACAATGAGCAGTTCTTC. Translation gives CASSSPSGGAYNEQFF.

V gene TRBV10-3 combines with J gene TRBJ2-6; maybe TRBD2 (5 bases). Germline V lookup: CDR1 ENHRY, CDR2 SYGVKD. V gave up 2 bases and J gave up 2 bases, with 7 bases separating them. The CDR3 is 15 amino acids. This chain's CDR3 is CAISERGTGANVLTF. The DNA of the CDR3 is TGTGCCATCAGTGAGCGGGGTACTGGGGCCAACGTCCTGACTTTC.

The DNA of the CDR3 is TGTGCCAGCAGTGAAGAAGCGAAAGGGGCCGGGGAGACCCAGTACTTC. It encodes CASSEEAKGAGETQYF. The gene calls are TRBV2 and TRBJ2-5; D may be TRBD1 (5 bases). The CDR3 loop spans 16 amino acids. The V end was cut by 1 base, the J end by 5 bases, with 17 bases between. Germline loops: CDR1 SNHLY, CDR2 FYNNEI. Filled out from reference TRBV2 and TRBJ2-5, the complete variable domain reads EPEVTQTPSHQVTQMGQEVILRCVPISNHLYFYWYRQILGQKVEFLVSFYNNEISEKSEIFDDQFSVERPDGSNFTLKIRSTKLEDSAMYFCASSEEAKGAGETQYFGPGTRLLVL.

The rearrangement uses TRBV7-9 and TRBJ1-4, with unresolved D. Trimming removed 8 bases at V and 5 bases at J, with 15 bases between. This CDR3 is built from 14 residues. In germline, CDR1 is SEHNR, CDR2 FQNEAQ (reference sequence). The CDR3 sequence is CASSSRGENEKLFF. In nucleotides, the CDR3 is TGTGCCAGCTCGAGCCGGGGTGAAAATGAAAAACTGTTTTTT.

This clone has only a few counts. The chain carries TRBV27 and TRBJ2-7, with 10 bases lining up with TRBD1. Trimming at V came to 3 bases and at J to 6 bases, leaving 5 bases not matched to a gene. This CDR3 comprises 14 residues. Germline V gives CDR1 MNHEY, CDR2 SMNVEV (reference sequence). The CDR3 loop reads CASSFTDRGREQYF. The CDR3 DNA reads TGTGCCAGCAGTTTTACCGACAGGGGGCGCGAGCAGTACTTC.

The chain employs TRBV7-2 and TRBJ2-2; the match to TRBD1 covers 7 bases. The CDR3 contains 14 residues. V gave up 4 bases and J gave up 11 bases; unmatched junction bases: 10. CDR1 and CDR2 from the germline V gene are SGHTA and FQGNSA. In DNA form, the CDR3 reads TGTGCCAGCAGCTCGATGGTGGGACAGCCCGAGCTGTTTTTT. This gives the protein CASSSMVGQPELFF.

V usage is TRBV28 and J usage is TRBJ1-2, with D tentatively TRBD1 (5 bases). This CDR3 has 11 amino acids. V was trimmed by 8 bases and J by 2 bases, leaving 6 bases between them. CDR1 is MDHEN, CDR2 SYDVKM, per germline. DNA for the CDR3: TGTGCCAGCGCAGGGAACTATGGCTACACCTTC. Translating it yields CASAGNYGYTF.

This clone was counted between two and nine times. V usage is TRBV5-6 and J usage is TRBJ1-6, with 8 bases fitting TRBD1. Germline CDR1 SGHDT, CDR2 YYEEEE. V gave up 4 bases and J gave up 9 bases; unmatched junction bases: 6. CDR3 length: 14 residues. The CDR3 DNA sequence: TGTGCCAGCAGCCCTGGACAGGGTTTTTCACCCCTCCACTTT. Amino acid sequence: CASSPGQGFSPLHF.

This clone was seen a single time. The rearrangement joins TRBV21-1 to TRBJ2-7; the table names TRBD2, a call not compared with the DNA. TRBV21-1 is described as a pseudogene. The CDR3 totals 12 residues. CDR3 amino acids: CASTLLEYEQYF. CDR3 in DNA: TGTGCCAGCACCCTACTAGAGTACGAGCAGTACTTC.

This chain connects TRBV5-1 to TRBJ2-5; perhaps TRBD1 as D (6 bases). Between the trimmed V and J ends, which lost 6 bases and 1 base, there was a span of 16 bases. The CDR3 is made up of 15 amino acids. CDR1 SGHRS and CDR2 YFSETQ come from the germline V gene. The CDR3 reads CASKYGQQIQETQYF. CDR3 DNA: TGCGCCAGCAAATACGGACAGCAGATCCAAGAGACCCAGTACTTC. The full variable domain, in which reference TRBV5-1 and TRBJ2-5 provide the parts outside the CDR3, is KAGVTQTPRYLIKTRGQQVTLSCSPISGHRSVSWYQQTPGQGLQFLFEYFSETQRNKGNFPGRFSGRQFSNSRSEMNVSTLELGDSALYLCASKYGQQIQETQYFGPGTRLLVL.

The chain combines TRBV7-2 with TRBJ2-2; D gene ambiguous. Germline V gives CDR1 SGHTA, CDR2 FQGNSA. The V gene lost 5 bases and the J gene lost 4 bases, with 14 bases spanning the gap. The CDR3 extends over 15 amino acids. CDR3 sequence (DNA): TGTGCCAGCAGCCTTCAGAGTACTACCACCGGGGAGCTGTTTTTT. It specifies CASSLQSTTTGELFF.

J is TRBJ1-1 and V is TRBV13; 7 bases map to TRBD1. The CDR3 length is 14 residues. The V gene's germline CDR1 is PRHDT and CDR2 FYEKMQ (reference sequence). Trimming at V came to 6 bases and at J to 11 bases, leaving 15 bases not matched to a gene. Here the CDR3 reads CASRTTQGLGAAFF. The CDR3 DNA sequence: TGTGCCAGCAGAACTACACAGGGGCTCGGCGCGGCTTTCTTT.

The gene calls are TRBV6-5 and TRBJ2-7, with 12 bases identical to TRBD2. This CDR3 is built from 14 residues. With 6 bases clipped from V and 4 bases from J, the junction kept 4 bases outside the gene matches. Germline V gene lookup returns CDR1 MNHEY and CDR2 SVGAGI. CDR3 sequence (DNA): TGTGCCAGCAGGACTCTAGCGGGAGGGTACGAGCAGTACTTC. This gives the protein CASRTLAGGYEQYF.

The V call is TRBV7-9, the J call TRBJ2-1, with D unclear. Germline V gene data show CDR1 as SEHNR and CDR2 as FQNEAQ (reference sequence). V gave up 5 bases and J gave up 9 bases, with 11 bases separating them. The CDR3 extends over 12 amino acids. The CDR3 loop is CASSPSSGEQFF. The CDR3 DNA reads TGTGCCAGCAGCCCTAGTTCCGGTGAGCAGTTCTTC. The entire variable domain, with the rest obtained from reference TRBV7-9 and TRBJ2-1, is as follows: DTGVSQNPRHKITKRGQNVTFRCDPISEHNRLYWYRQTLGQGPEFLTYFQNEAQLEKSRLLSDRFSAERPKGSFSTLEIQRTEQGDSAMYLCASSPSSGEQFFGPGTRLTVL.

The chain is built from TRBV5-6 and TRBJ2-2; 9 bases agree with TRBD1. The J segment lost 1 base and the V segment lost 5 bases, leaving 9 bases of the junction unmatched. CDR3 length equals 17 residues. The germline gives CDR1 SGHDT, CDR2 YYEEEE. The CDR3 bases are TGTGCCAGCAGGTCTCCTCCGGGACAGGGGAACACCGGGGAGCTGTTTTTT. Translation gives CASRSPPGQGNTGELFF. The complete variable domain, with remaining parts taken from reference TRBV5-6 and TRBJ2-2, reads DAGVTQSPTHLIKTRGQQVTLRCSPKSGHDTVSWYQQALGQGPQFIFQYYEEEERQRGNFPDRFSGHQFPNYSSELNVNALLLGDSALYLCASRSPPGQGNTGELFFGEGSRLTVL.

This chain joins TRBV5-8 and TRBJ2-2; no clear D. The ends were cut back, 4 bases at V and 3 bases at J, with 13 bases in the middle. In germline, CDR1 is SGHTS, CDR2 YDEGEE. The CDR3 has 15 amino acids. CDR3 DNA sequence: TGTGCCAGCAGCCCAGCTATCCGGGACACCGGGGAGCTGTTTTTT. Its translation: CASSPAIRDTGELFF. The variable domain in full, completed from reference TRBV5-8 and TRBJ2-2, reads EAGVTQSPTHLIKTRGQQATLRCSPISGHTSVYWYQQALGLGLQFLLWYDEGEERNRGNFPPRFSGRQFPNYSSELNVNALELEDSALYLCASSPAIRDTGELFFGEGSRLTVL.

The chain joins TRBV25-1 to TRBJ1-5, with D uncertain. Germline values: CDR1 MGHDK, CDR2 SYGVNS. Trimming pared 4 bases from V and 15 bases from J, leaving 25 bases between. The CDR3 covers 15 residues. CDR3 region: CASSGWAADESPPHF. The DNA for the CDR3 is TGTGCCAGCAGTGGCTGGGCAGCAGACGAGTCACCTCCGCATTTT. Complete variable domain (other parts from reference TRBV25-1 and TRBJ1-5): EADIYQTPRYLVIGTGKKITLECSQTMGHDKMYWYQQDPGMELHLIHYSYGVNSTEKGDLSSESTVSRIRTEHFPLTLESARPSHTSQYLCASSGWAADESPPHFGDGTRLSIL.

The chain joins TRBV9 to TRBJ2-1, with TRBD1 identical over 7 bases. This CDR3 spans 15 amino acids. Germline CDR1 reads SGDLS; CDR2 reads YYNGEE. The V segment lost 0 bases and the J segment 7 bases; nucleotides outside the gene matches: 7. CDR3 loop: CASSVVETGSNEQFF. CDR3 nucleotide sequence: TGTGCCAGCAGCGTAGTTGAGACAGGGTCGAATGAGCAGTTCTTC.

This rearrangement joins TRBV5-1 to TRBJ2-6; a possible D gene is TRBD1 (5 bases). Germline V CDR1 and CDR2: SGHRS, YFSETQ. Trimming removed 0 bases at V and 2 bases at J, with 9 bases between. The CDR3 is 16 amino acids. The CDR3 here is CASSLAEGAGANVLTF. Written as DNA, the CDR3 is TGCGCCAGCAGCTTGGCCGAAGGGGCTGGGGCCAACGTCCTGACTTTC.